This TCR beta chain was identified during a study of T cell responses to AZD1222 COVID-19 vaccine. Broader study findings: Clonal diversity may have been underestimated, and the donors were mostly white British, with more females than males. Among those given AZD1222, only six were seropositive at baseline.

Produced via immunoSEQ multiplex PCR; TCRdb's table is partial and in-frame only. The repertoire holds some 140,000 clones, with about 87% as singletons. For this clone: The antigen remains undetermined.

The CDR3 runs 11 residues. The V end lost 0 bases, the J end lost 4 bases, and 0 bases lay between the germline ends. CDR1 and CDR2 (germline): SEHNR, FQNEAQ (reference sequence). This chain links TRBV7-9 with TRBJ2-5; no definite D call. This receptor was obtained from an adult in good health. Sequencing used peripheral blood, obtained on day 0 of AZD1222 vaccination. The CDR3 sequence is CASSLAETQYF. Here the CDR3 DNA reads TGTGCCAGCAGCTTAGCAGAGACCCAGTACTTC.